The 26 T cell receptor beta chains in this list originate from one sample, sequenced in a study of blood T cell repertoires in COVID-19 (TCRdb year 2020). The library was obtained by the immunoSEQ multiplex PCR assay. As stored in TCRdb, this immuneACCESS dataset retains in-frame rearrangements with V and J assigned. A fraction of the clones does not appear; measured against another copy, unresolved V genes explain less than half of the discrepancy, and the remainder lacks a known reason. Within this sample are hundreds of thousands of clones, with around 82% of them counted one time only. Jointly, the top ten make up 5.7% of the sample. Sequenced sample: peripheral blood. The origin of the receptors is a man aged 80 or over with acute or convalescent COVID-19.

This chain uses TRBV3-1 (or the pseudogene TRBV3-2) with TRBJ2-5; D might be TRBD2 (5 bases). CDR1 is LGHDT and CDR2 is YNNKEL in the germline V gene (reference sequence). The CDR3 contains 14 residues. Trimming cost V 4 bases and J 4 bases, with 13 bases left between them. CDR3 sequence: CASSPGIAVETQYF. CDR3 nucleotide sequence: TGTGCCAGCAGCCCCGGGATTGCTGTAGAGACCCAGTACTTC.

The chain combines TRBV29-1 with TRBJ1-1, with a weak D call TRBD1 (5 bases). Looked up from germline, CDR1 is SQVTM and CDR2 is ANQGSEA. The V end lost 7 bases, the J end lost 5 bases, and 14 bases lay between the germline ends. The length of the CDR3 is 12 residues. The CDR3 loop is CSGGGRGTEAFF. The CDR3 DNA is TGCAGCGGCGGAGGGCGGGGGACTGAAGCTTTCTTT.

The V and J genes are TRBV18 and TRBJ2-1; 8 bases line up with TRBD1. Germline CDR1 KGHSH, CDR2 LQKENI. The ends lost 0 bases at V and 8 bases at J; junction bases unmatched: 6. The CDR3 has 15 amino acids. In DNA, the CDR3 is TGTGCCAGCTCACCACCGCAGGACAGGGCCGATGAGCAGTTCTTC. Its protein is CASSPPQDRADEQFF. The variable domain in full, with the rest retrieved from reference TRBV18 and TRBJ2-1, is NAGVMQNPRHLVRRRGQEARLRCSPMKGHSHVYWYRQLPEEGLKFMVYLQKENIIDESGMPKERFSAEFPKEGPSILRIQQVVRGDSAAYFCASSPPQDRADEQFFGPGTRLTVL.

V is TRBV3-1 (or the pseudogene TRBV3-2) and J is TRBJ1-5; TRBD1 is a possible D gene (5 bases). This CDR3 contains 15 residues. CDR1 and CDR2 from the germline V gene are LGHDT and YNNKEL (reference sequence). The V and J ends lost 3 bases and 6 bases respectively, with 15 bases between them. CDR3: CASSQFTGSGQPQHF. CDR3 bases: TGTGCCAGCAGCCAGTTTACAGGATCCGGTCAGCCCCAGCATTTT.

This clone was seen a few times. At the DNA level, this CDR3 is encoded by other sequences in the same sample as well. The rearrangement joins TRBV28 to TRBJ1-2, with 9 bases lining up with TRBD1. Trimming at V came to 3 bases and at J to 2 bases, leaving 4 bases not matched to a gene. Germline-derived CDR1 and CDR2 are MDHEN and SYDVKM. This CDR3 is 15 amino acids long. CDR3 in amino acids: CASSFGQGWNYGYTF. In nucleotides, the CDR3 is TGTGCCAGCAGTTTCGGACAGGGGTGGAACTATGGCTACACCTTC.

This clone has more than one count but fewer than ten. The chain uses TRBV12-3 or TRBV12-4 and TRBJ2-4, with a tentative D call TRBD1 (7 bases). This CDR3 contains 12 residues. V lost 5 bases, J lost 10 bases, and 12 bases lay in between. CDR3 amino acids: CASSAPGGIQYF. The DNA of the CDR3 is TGTGCCAGCAGTGCCCCAGGGGGGATTCAGTACTTC.

The CDR3 loop reads CASGEAGGETQYF. DNA for the CDR3: TGTGCCAGCGGGGAGGCAGGAGGAGAGACCCAGTACTTC. The V and J genes are TRBV9 and TRBJ2-5, with D maybe TRBD2 (6 bases). The CDR3 consists of 13 residues. Trimming removed 7 bases at V and 4 bases at J, with 14 bases between. CDR1 and CDR2 from the germline V gene are SGDLS and YYNGEE.

About this clone: Mismatch with germline at one junction end may stem from a read error. This chain joins TRBV3-1 (or the pseudogene TRBV3-2) and TRBJ1-5; D gene uncertain. CDR3 length: 11 amino acids. CDR1 and CDR2 (germline): LGHDT, YNNKEL (reference sequence). The CDR3 DNA sequence: TGTGCCAGCAGCCAAGATCACATCAAGATTTTT. Encoded protein: CASSQDHIKIF.

In its sample, this clone was seen once. V usage is TRBV5-4 and J usage is TRBJ2-5, with D perhaps matching TRBD2 (5 bases). The CDR3 runs to 14 residues. V dropped 0 bases and J dropped 5 bases, with 11 bases sitting between them. Germline CDR1 SGHNT, CDR2 YYREEE (reference sequence). CDR3 bases: TGTGCCAGCAGCTTGGGCGGACTTGGGGAGACCCAGTACTTC. Translation gives CASSLGGLGETQYF.

As concerns this clone: Other DNA variants within this sample encode the same CDR3. The chain combines TRBV5-1 with TRBJ1-2, with TRBD1 matching 9 bases. Germline trimming cut 4 bases from V and 3 bases from J; bases unmatched to any gene: 4. This CDR3 is 14 amino acids long. The germline V gene encodes CDR1 SGHRS and CDR2 YFSETQ. The CDR3, as DNA: TGCGCCAGCAGCGTACAGGGGGCAGACTATGGCTACACCTTC. This codes for CASSVQGADYGYTF. The full variable domain, with the rest looked up from reference TRBV5-1 and TRBJ1-2, is KAGVTQTPRYLIKTRGQQVTLSCSPISGHRSVSWYQQTPGQGLQFLFEYFSETQRNKGNFPGRFSGRQFSNSRSEMNVSTLELGDSALYLCASSVQGADYGYTFGSGTRLTVV.

This chain links TRBV15 with TRBJ2-1; 8 positions agree with TRBD2. The CDR3 has 13 amino acids. Losses at the gene ends were 6 bases for V and 8 bases for J; bases not matched to a gene: 6. CDR1 LNHNV and CDR2 YYDKDF come from the germline V gene (reference sequence). The CDR3 spells CATRGAGVHEQFF. The CDR3, as DNA: TGTGCCACCAGAGGAGCGGGGGTCCATGAGCAGTTCTTC.

The chain combines TRBV7-9 with TRBJ1-3; 7 nucleotides match TRBD1. Looked up from germline, CDR1 is SEHNR and CDR2 is FQNEAQ (reference sequence). CDR3 length: 15 residues. J lost 2 bases, V lost 5 bases, and 6 bases had no gene match. The CDR3 here is CASSPTGAPGNTIYF. In DNA form, the CDR3 reads TGTGCCAGCAGCCCCACAGGGGCCCCTGGAAACACCATATATTTT.

CDR3 bases: TGTGCCAGCAGCGCGCAGGGGGCGCGGAACACTGAAGCTTTCTTT. It codes for CASSAQGARNTEAFF. The genes are TRBV11-2 and TRBJ1-1, with TRBD1 matching over 8 bases. The CDR3 has 15 residues. V lost 5 bases and J lost 1; bases outside the gene matches: 6. Germline V lookup: CDR1 SGHAT, CDR2 FQNNGV. The whole variable domain, filled in from reference TRBV11-2 and TRBJ1-1, reads EAGVAQSPRYKIIEKRQSVAFWCNPISGHATLYWYQQILGQGPKLLIQFQNNGVVDDSQLPKDRFSAERLKGVDSTLKIQPAKLEDSAVYLCASSAQGARNTEAFFGQGTRLTVV.

The V call is TRBV5-1, the J call TRBJ2-2; perhaps TRBD1 as D (5 bases). V gave up 4 bases and J gave up 2 bases, with 18 bases separating them. This CDR3 contains 17 residues. CDR1 is SGHRS, CDR2 YFSETQ, per germline. The CDR3 sequence is CASSLGVDSLNTGELFF. CDR3 coding DNA: TGCGCCAGCAGCCTAGGGGTCGACAGCTTAAACACCGGGGAGCTGTTTTTT.

The chain carries TRBV7-2 and TRBJ1-2; D ambiguous. From germline, CDR1 is SGHTA and CDR2 FQGNSA. V was trimmed by 2 bases and J by 4 bases, leaving 8 bases between them. CDR3 size: 13 residues. The CDR3 loop is CASSLLQTYGYTF. The CDR3 nucleotides are TGTGCCAGCAGCTTATTACAGACCTATGGCTACACCTTC.

The CDR3 nucleotides read TGTGCCAGCAGTTTATCCCAAGACAGGGGGGCCTACACCTTC. Translation gives CASSLSQDRGAYTF. The V and J genes are TRBV28 and TRBJ1-2, with 9 bases matching TRBD1. V lost 1 base, J lost 10 bases, and 7 bases stayed unmatched. This CDR3 contains 14 residues. Germline loops: CDR1 MDHEN, CDR2 SYDVKM.

This chain connects TRBV5-5 to TRBJ1-2, with a weak D call TRBD1 (5 bases). V lost 4 bases, J lost 4 bases, and 20 bases lay in between. Germline CDR1 is SGHKS and CDR2 is YYEKEE (reference sequence). The CDR3 spans 16 residues. For the CDR3, the DNA is TGTGCCAGCAGCGCGGGGCCAGACGCGTCCCCCTATGGCTACACCTTC. It specifies CASSAGPDASPYGYTF.

This chain joins TRBV5-4 and TRBJ2-5; 9 bases align to TRBD2. Unmatched junction bases numbered 14, after V lost 0 bases and J lost 2 bases. The CDR3 runs to 19 residues. Germline V gives CDR1 SGHNT, CDR2 YYREEE (reference sequence). The DNA of the CDR3 is TGTGCCAGCAGCTTGGGGCCAGAAGGGCTAGCGGGATCTCAAGAGACCCAGTACTTC. It codes for CASSLGPEGLAGSQETQYF.

The V and J genes are TRBV5-1 and TRBJ1-3; D is possibly TRBD1 (5 bases). The CDR3 is 15 residues long. V lost 4 bases and J lost 1, with 12 bases in between. Germline-derived CDR1 and CDR2 are SGHRS and YFSETQ. The CDR3 coding sequence is TGCGCCAGCAGCACCGTTGGGGGGTCTGGAAACACCATATATTTT. Protein: CASSTVGGSGNTIYF.

This clone was found a few times. The rearrangement joins TRBV3-1 (or the pseudogene TRBV3-2) to TRBJ2-5; weak D call: TRBD2 (7 bases). The germline CDR1 and CDR2 sequences are LGHDT and YNNKEL (reference sequence). Trimming took 1 base from V and 3 from J, leaving 12 bases between them. The length of the CDR3 is 15 residues. CDR3 DNA sequence: TGTGCCAGCAGCCAAGCGGGGGGCCGGGAAGAGACCCAGTACTTC. It codes for CASSQAGGREETQYF.

V is TRBV11-2 and J is TRBJ2-5; TRBD2 matches at 11 bases. CDR1 is SGHAT, CDR2 FQNNGV, per germline. The ends lost 5 bases at V and 0 bases at J; junction bases unmatched: 5. The CDR3 contains 16 residues. CDR3 in amino acids: CASSLRTSGYQETQYF. In DNA form, the CDR3 reads TGTGCCAGCAGCCTACGGACTAGCGGGTACCAAGAGACCCAGTACTTC.

This clone is a singleton in its sample. Given a much more abundant clone one base away, this may be a read error. The same CDR3 is also encoded by other DNA sequences in this sample. The rearrangement links TRBV27 to TRBJ1-5; TRBD1 matches at 7 bases. This CDR3 has 15 residues. CDR1 MNHEY and CDR2 SMNVEV come from the germline V gene (reference sequence). V lost 6 bases and J lost 0; bases outside the gene matches: 5. CDR3: CASRPGQISNQPQHF. The CDR3, as DNA: TGTGCCAGCAGACCGGGACAGATTAGCAATCAGCCCCAGCATTTT.

This rearrangement joins TRBV6-6 to TRBJ1-2; the D is unclear. The V and J ends lost 6 bases and 2 bases respectively, with 16 bases between them. The CDR3 sequence is 15 residues long. Germline loops: CDR1 MNHNY, CDR2 SVGAGI (reference sequence). The CDR3 sequence: CASSSTGLVNYGYTF. CDR3 coding DNA: TGTGCCAGCAGCTCGACGGGTCTGGTGAACTATGGCTACACCTTC.

J is TRBJ1-3 and V is TRBV15; D call uncertain. Trimming cost V 3 bases and J 2 bases, with 11 bases left between them. Per the germline V gene, CDR1 is LNHNV and CDR2 is YYDKDF (reference sequence). This CDR3 comprises 15 residues. The CDR3 reads CATSRPGATGNTIYF. The CDR3 DNA follows: TGTGCCACCAGCAGGCCTGGAGCTACTGGAAACACCATATATTTT. Variable domain in full (rest from reference TRBV15 and TRBJ1-3): DAMVIQNPRYQVTQFGKPVTLSCSQTLNHNVMYWYQQKSSQAPKLLFHYYDKDFNNEADTPDNFQSRRPNTSFCFLDIRSPGLGDTAMYLCATSRPGATGNTIYFGEGSWLTVV.

This chain's CDR3 is CSVERQGPYGYTF. The CDR3 bases are TGCAGCGTTGAACGGCAGGGGCCATATGGCTACACCTTC. The chain couples TRBV29-1 to TRBJ1-2; the D gene is possibly TRBD1 (6 bases). The germline V gene has CDR1 SQVTM and CDR2 ANQGSEA. V was pared by 2 bases and J by 5 bases, with 12 bases between. This CDR3 contains 13 residues.

The rearrangement links TRBV6-6 to TRBJ2-7, with TRBD1 identical over 9 bases. The germline V gene has CDR1 MNHNY and CDR2 SVGAGI (reference sequence). CDR3 length equals 14 residues. Trimming at V came to 5 bases and at J to 7 bases, leaving 9 bases not matched to a gene. The CDR3 loop is CASSLQGARGEQYF. The CDR3 DNA reads TGTGCCAGCAGTCTACAGGGGGCCCGAGGGGAGCAGTACTTC.